The 11 T cell receptor beta chains reported below all come from one sample, sequenced in a study of vaccination effects on CD4 cells after COVID-19. Sequencing followed a ViraFEST assay step that expanded antigen-specific CD4+ T cells with viral peptide pools. When roughly eleven days of culture had elapsed, CD4+ T cells were isolated. In the vaccine recipients, nucleocapsid antibodies were negative and there was no prior SARS-CoV-2 infection. Repertoires were generated with immunoSEQ multiplex PCR, while TCRdb's copy carries only in-frame clones and drops some. The sample records tens of thousands of clones, roughly 79% being singletons. These TCRs' antigens remain unknown. Sequences were derived from CD4+ T cells from PBMCs cultured with SARS-CoV-2 spike peptides, sampled before COVID-19 vaccination. The receptors here all came from a human donor who received a COVID-19 vaccine.

The J gene is TRBJ2-5, the V gene TRBV4-1, with 8 nucleotides matching TRBD1. The CDR3 sequence is 13 residues long. The V segment lost 3 bases and the J segment 7 bases; nucleotides outside the gene matches: 4. The V gene's germline CDR1 is MGHRA and CDR2 YSYEKL. CDR3 residues: CASSQPTGGTQYF. The CDR3 DNA reads as TGCGCCAGCAGCCAGCCAACAGGGGGGACCCAGTACTTC.

The gene calls are TRBV5-4 and TRBJ2-3; D may be TRBD2 (6 bases). This CDR3 comprises 14 residues. V shed 0 bases and J shed 4 bases, with 9 bases lying between them. Germline lookup yields CDR1 SGHNT and CDR2 YYREEE (reference sequence). The CDR3 nucleotides read TGTGCCAGCAGCTTGGCGGGGGTCCCAGATACGCAGTATTTT. Residues: CASSLAGVPDTQYF.

The count of this clone is one. This chain joins TRBV5-1 and TRBJ2-5; 7 bases map to TRBD1. The germline CDR1 and CDR2 sequences are SGHRS and YFSETQ. This CDR3 is 15 amino acids long. V shed 3 bases and J 3 bases; nucleotides not matched to a gene: 8. CDR3 amino acids: CASSYIQGSKETQYF. The DNA for the CDR3 is TGCGCCAGCAGCTATATACAGGGGTCCAAAGAGACCCAGTACTTC.

Of note for this clone: Additional DNA sequences in this sample encode the identical CDR3. This chain connects TRBV2 to TRBJ1-3; no clear D. Trimming shortened V by 6 bases and J by 0 bases, and 3 bases separated the two germline ends. The CDR3 is 12 amino acids. CDR1 SNHLY and CDR2 FYNNEI come from the germline V gene. The CDR3 region has the DNA TGTGCCAGCAGAGGCTCTGGAAACACCATATATTTT. Protein product: CASRGSGNTIYF.

The chain couples TRBV5-4 to TRBJ2-3; 11 bases align to TRBD2. Trimming at V came to 0 bases and at J to 0 bases, leaving 6 bases not matched to a gene. Germline values: CDR1 SGHNT, CDR2 YYREEE (reference sequence). The CDR3 length is 18 residues. CDR3 protein: CASSLDSGGAVSTDTQYF. CDR3 bases: TGTGCCAGCAGCTTGGATAGCGGGGGGGCCGTGAGCACAGATACGCAGTATTTT.

The CDR3 sequence: CATSDSGDGGDTQYF. The DNA for the CDR3 is TGTGCCACCAGTGATTCAGGGGATGGTGGAGATACGCAGTATTTT. The chain carries TRBV24-1 and TRBJ2-3; possibly TRBD1 for D (6 bases). Germline CDR1 reads KGHDR; CDR2 reads SFDVKD. The CDR3 is made up of 15 amino acids. Trimming removed 2 bases at V and 5 bases at J, with 13 bases between.

The chain is built from TRBV18 and TRBJ2-7; 9 bases line up with TRBD1. Germline V gene data show CDR1 as KGHSH and CDR2 as LQKENI. With 4 bases clipped from V and 1 base from J, the junction kept 5 bases outside the gene matches. CDR3 length: 15 residues. CDR3 nucleotides: TGTGCCAGCTCACAGGGACAGGGAGGATCCTACGAGCAGTACGTC. As protein: CASSQGQGGSYEQYV.

This chain links TRBV5-4 with TRBJ2-1; D might be TRBD2 (5 bases). Germline CDR1 is SGHNT and CDR2 is YYREEE (reference sequence). The CDR3 length is 16 residues. Trimming removed 0 bases at V and 2 bases at J, with 12 bases between. CDR3 protein: CASSLGIALTYNEQFF. DNA of the CDR3: TGTGCCAGCAGCTTGGGGATAGCGCTAACCTACAATGAGCAGTTCTTC.

The J gene is TRBJ2-5, the V gene TRBV29-1; TRBD1 agrees at 8 bases. The CDR3 is 11 amino acids. CDR1 is SQVTM and CDR2 is ANQGSEA in the germline V gene. CDR3 amino acids: CMGQERETQYF. CDR3 in DNA: TGCATGGGACAGGAGAGGGAGACCCAGTACTTC.

This clone was found once. This chain uses TRBV10-3 with TRBJ1-1; 12 nucleotides align to TRBD1. The CDR3 has 16 residues. V dropped 6 bases and J dropped 10; count of bases not matched to a gene: 15. Germline values: CDR1 ENHRY, CDR2 SYGVKD. The chain's CDR3 is CAISDTPGQGASGAFF. DNA of the CDR3: TGTGCCATCAGCGATACACCGGGACAGGGGGCTTCGGGAGCTTTCTTT.

This rearrangement joins TRBV28 to TRBJ2-7; 9 bases line up with TRBD1. The CDR3 totals 15 residues. The germline CDR1 and CDR2 sequences are MDHEN and SYDVKM. Trimming at V came to 4 bases and at J to 3 bases, leaving 7 bases not matched to a gene. CDR3 amino acids: CASSSAGTGFYEQYV. The CDR3 DNA follows: TGTGCCAGCAGTTCGGCCGGGACAGGGTTCTACGAGCAGTACGTC.